The rows below give T cell receptor beta chains drawn from one sample of a study of response to subunit inactivated influenza vaccine. TCRdb re-analysed the RT-PCR reads in MiXCR, keeping a single row per CDR3 protein. The sample shows 700,000 to 800,000 distinct CDR3 sequences, 15% to 20% of them seen only once. Sequencing used PBMCs from blood, obtained less than 6 days after vaccination. These receptors originate from a man between 45 and 60 years old who received an inactivated influenza vaccine. CDR3s include the opening cysteine and the closing phenylalanine or tryptophan.

v_call,j_call,cdr3_length,cdr3_aa
TRBV5-1,TRBJ1-1,14,CASSLLQGPTEAFF
TRBV6-2/TRBV6-3,TRBJ2-7,12,CASSHDRDKQYF
TRBV6-5,TRBJ2-1,15,CASSYKQGTYNEQFF
TRBV10-3,TRBJ2-1,15,CAISGTGSSNNEQFF
TRBV7-9,TRBJ2-7,16,CASSSPSGTGGGEQYF
TRBV5-1,TRBJ1-2,15,CASSLGHPTNYGYTF
TRBV6-2/TRBV6-3,TRBJ2-2,16,CASSRASGGNTGELFF
TRBV6-5,TRBJ2-5,16,CASSYSGTSGGETQYF
TRBV6-2/TRBV6-3,TRBJ1-4,12,CASSYVAEKLFF
TRBV5-1,TRBJ2-3,16,CASSPTSGGGTDTQYF
TRBV6-2/TRBV6-3,TRBJ2-3,12,CASGYMSNTQYF
TRBV11-2,TRBJ1-3,16,CASSLPGTDSGNTIYF
TRBV15,TRBJ2-7,15,CATSRGSGSQYEQYF
TRBV12-3/TRBV12-4,TRBJ1-5,14,CASTLGTLGQPQHF
TRBV12-3/TRBV12-4,TRBJ2-2,13,CASRTRNTGELFF
TRBV20-1,TRBJ2-3,17,CSAQSVTGSYNTDTQYF
TRBV6-1,TRBJ2-2,17,CASSPPGSRAATGELFF
TRBV3-1,TRBJ2-7,17,CASSQEWRQGRSYEQYF
TRBV20-1,TRBJ1-4,10,CRPGTEKLFF
TRBV4-3,TRBJ2-1,12,CASSQASGRRFF
TRBV10-3,TRBJ1-5,15,CAISEAGQNNQPQHF
TRBV7-9,TRBJ2-7,14,CASSPGVPSDEQYF
TRBV11-2,TRBJ1-3,16,CASSEFGGSSGNTIYF
TRBV12-3/TRBV12-4,TRBJ2-5,14,CASSTLAGDGTQYF
TRBV28,TRBJ2-7,15,CASSFRGRRSYEQYF
TRBV15,TRBJ2-5,16,CATSRPGSGIQETQYF
TRBV20-1,TRBJ2-1,14,CSARLAGKNNEQFF
TRBV9,TRBJ2-3,14,CASSVDGSTDTQYF
TRBV7-9,TRBJ2-5,16,CASSLVPDNSGETQYF
TRBV6-1,TRBJ2-7,18,CASTPRPGLAGVSYEQYF
TRBV10-3,TRBJ2-5,13,CAARQGRQETQYF
TRBV20-1,TRBJ2-5,18,CSARFNPGLAGGQETQYF
TRBV7-6,TRBJ1-4,14,CASSSYRADEKLFF
TRBV20-1,TRBJ2-7,14,CSALSGLRTYEQYF
TRBV7-2,TRBJ2-5,16,CASSLGVTSGTETQYF
TRBV12-3/TRBV12-4,TRBJ2-7,14,CASSLRLDAYEQYF
TRBV29-1,TRBJ2-3,14,CSAVPGQLTDTQYF
TRBV12-3/TRBV12-4,TRBJ2-2,12,CASSFGRPELFF
TRBV5-6,TRBJ2-7,11,CASSDGGEQYF
TRBV20-1,TRBJ2-5,16,CSARDRLEAHQETQYF
TRBV7-3,TRBJ2-1,14,CASSPGTFLEEQFF